This T cell receptor beta chain was captured in a study of blood T cell repertoires in COVID-19. Study in general: Both acute and convalescent COVID-19 samples were obtained from the United States, Italy and Spain. PBMCs, B-cell-depleted T cells, or T cells provided the cDNA or gDNA that made up the material.

The CDR3 is made up of 13 amino acids. Germline values: CDR1 GTSNPN, CDR2 SVGIG (reference sequence). The V and J ends lost 5 bases and 3 bases, in that order; junction bases with no gene match: 7. Participants spanned ages about 18 to 90 years and resided in about two dozen US areas. Sequencing used immunoSEQ multiplex PCR; TCRdb keeps in-frame clones, though not all of them. The data show 310,000 or so clones, with 70% to 90% seen just once and about 6% held by the top ten. This TCR was sampled from a young woman who had recovered from COVID-19. This rearrangement joins TRBV30 to TRBJ2-7, with TRBD1 matching over 7 bases. Sequencing was carried out using PBMCs or T cells enriched from blood (not recorded which). In DNA, the CDR3 is TGTGCCTGGGCACAACAGGGGATCTACGAGCAGTACTTC. Translating gives CAWAQQGIYEQYF. The complete variable domain, with remaining parts taken from reference TRBV30 and TRBJ2-7, reads SQTIHQWPATLVQPVGSPLSLECTVEGTSNPNLYWYRQAAGRGLQLLFYSVGIGQISSEVPQNLSASRPQDRQFILSSKKLLLSDSGFYLCAWAQQGIYEQYFGPGTRLTVT.